One T cell receptor (beta chain) is described in this entry. Original processing methods: Reference gene primer amplification gave nucleated cell count estimates. Using immunoSEQ multiplex PCR, the repertoire was profiled, and TCRdb retains in-frame clones only, with some absent. V, J and clone size are those of that table, while D and trimming were read from the DNA. The sample includes 200,000 to 250,000 clones, 87% of them seen just once. Those who participated ranged in age from roughly 18 to 90 years and resided in approximately 26 US areas. This record comes from a study of blood T cell repertoires in COVID-19. The CDR3 is 15 residues long. Trimming removed 8 bases from V and 7 bases from J, with 22 bases in between. The germline gives CDR1 SEHNR, CDR2 FQNEAQ (reference sequence).

Specimen: PBMCs or T cells enriched from blood (not recorded which). The chain is built from TRBV7-9 and TRBJ2-3; possible D gene TRBD1, 6 bases. The source is a man aged 25 to 40 who had recovered from COVID-19. The CDR3 nucleotides are TGTGCCAGCGGACACAGCGGACAGAGGAGAAATACGCAGTATTTT. Translated: CASGHSGQRRNTQYF.